The 10 T cell receptor beta chains listed next were all sequenced from one sample in a study of T cells in tuberculosis. Assay used: immunoSEQ multiplex PCR; TCRdb lists only in-frame clones, some missing. The sample carries tens of thousands of clones, over 90% recorded once. Material: PBMCs. The receptors shown here come from a donor between 10 and 35 years old with latent tuberculosis or without tuberculosis infection.

This chain joins TRBV19 and TRBJ1-3; 7 nucleotides match TRBD1. The V and J ends lost 3 bases and 1 base, in that order; junction bases with no gene match: 9. The CDR3 has 17 residues. The germline gives CDR1 LNHDA, CDR2 SQIVND (reference sequence). For the CDR3, the DNA is TGTGCCAGTAGTATTCCCAACTACAGGGGTTCTGGAAACACCATATATTTT. Translating it yields CASSIPNYRGSGNTIYF.

The DNA of the CDR3 is TGTGCCAGCAGCTTATTAGAGGGTAGGGAGCAGTACTTC. Residues: CASSLLEGREQYF. This chain joins TRBV7-3 and TRBJ2-7; tentatively, D is TRBD2 (5 bases). CDR3 length: 13 residues. Germline CDR1 reads SGHTA; CDR2 reads FQGTGA. Trimming shortened V by 2 bases and J by 7 bases, and 12 bases separated the two germline ends. Filled out from reference TRBV7-3 and TRBJ2-7, the complete variable domain reads GAGVSQTPSNKVTEKGKYVELRCDPISGHTALYWYRQSLGQGPEFLIYFQGTGAADDSGLPNDRFFAVRPEGSVSTLKIQRTERGDSAVYLCASSLLEGREQYFGPGTRLTVT.

This clone was recorded once. The rearrangement uses TRBV7-9 and TRBJ2-2; D remains ambiguous. This CDR3 is 15 amino acids long. V shed 3 bases and J shed 0 bases, with 8 bases lying between them. Germline-derived CDR1 and CDR2 are SEHNR and FQNEAQ (reference sequence). The DNA of the CDR3 is TGTGCCAGCAGCTTTTTATCCCCGAACACCGGGGAGCTGTTTTTT. Residues: CASSFLSPNTGELFF.

This rearrangement joins TRBV19 to TRBJ1-6; perhaps TRBD1 as D (5 bases). Trimming cost V 2 bases and J 6 bases, with 17 bases left between them. This CDR3 comprises 17 residues. Germline V gene sequence: CDR1 LNHDA, CDR2 SQIVND (reference sequence). CDR3 in DNA: TGTGCCAGTAGTATAAGCCGAGGGACTACACCTAATTCACCCCTCCACTTT. Protein product: CASSISRGTTPNSPLHF.

This clone was counted once. The V gene is TRBV5-6, the J gene TRBJ1-2; D is undetermined. CDR1 SGHDT and CDR2 YYEEEE come from the germline V gene. CDR3 length: 13 amino acids. V was clipped by 4 bases and J by 4 bases, with 11 bases between them. The CDR3 is CASSVQLGYGYTF. The CDR3 DNA sequence: TGTGCCAGCAGCGTACAGCTGGGCTATGGCTACACCTTC.

J is TRBJ2-5 and V is TRBV2; D perhaps matches TRBD1 (5 bases). Trimming removed 6 bases from V and 5 bases from J, with 16 bases in between. The length of the CDR3 is 14 residues. Germline CDR1 and CDR2: SNHLY and FYNNEI. The CDR3 bases are TGTGCCAGCAGAAAAGGGGATGCCTTGGAGACCCAGTACTTC. This sequence encodes CASRKGDALETQYF.

This clone is a singleton in its sample. The chain links TRBV9 to TRBJ1-3; a weak D match, TRBD1 (5 bases). With 0 bases removed from V and 6 bases from J, the gap between germline ends came to 19 bases. The CDR3 is 17 residues long. Germline V gives CDR1 SGDLS, CDR2 YYNGEE. The CDR3 sequence: CASSVDVGGTALNTIYF. Here the CDR3 DNA reads TGTGCCAGCAGCGTAGACGTTGGGGGGACCGCCTTAAACACCATATATTTT.

As DNA, the CDR3 is TGTGCCTGGAGTGTACTGGGCGGGAGGGCCCTCTTGGGCACAGATACGCAGTATTTT. It codes for CAWSVLGGRALLGTDTQYF. V gene TRBV30 combines with J gene TRBJ2-3; 9 nucleotides agree with TRBD2. Germline trimming cut 0 bases from V and 1 base from J; bases unmatched to any gene: 14. This CDR3 comprises 19 residues. Germline values: CDR1 GTSNPN, CDR2 SVGIG (reference sequence). The whole variable domain, remainder taken from reference TRBV30 and TRBJ2-3, is SQTIHQWPATLVQPVGSPLSLECTVEGTSNPNLYWYRQAAGRGLQLLFYSVGIGQISSEVPQNLSASRPQDRQFILSSKKLLLSDSGFYLCAWSVLGGRALLGTDTQYFGPGTRLTVL.

This sequence joins TRBV6-6 and TRBJ1-4, with D maybe TRBD1 (6 bases). The CDR3 has 11 amino acids. V lost 4 bases to trimming and J lost 12 bases, with 9 bases between them. Germline values: CDR1 MNHNY, CDR2 SVGAGI (reference sequence). CDR3 amino acids: CASSLQGQLFF. The CDR3 coding sequence is TGTGCCAGCAGTTTACAGGGACAACTGTTTTTT.

V is TRBV11-2 and J is TRBJ1-3; D gene ambiguous. The CDR3 extends over 14 amino acids. Germline V gene data show CDR1 as SGHAT and CDR2 as FQNNGV. V was pared by 3 bases and J by 4 bases, with 10 bases between. The CDR3 nucleotides are TGTGCCAGCAGCTTGGCCGGGTGGGGAAACACCATATATTTT. This gives the protein CASSLAGWGNTIYF.